This is a list of T cell receptor beta chains from one sample in a study of T cells in Graves' hyperthyroidism and ophthalmopathy. Each CDR3 protein is one row after TCRdb ran MiXCR on the multiplex PCR reads. Of about 600,000 distinct CDR3 sequences listed, 13% to 15% are singletons. Material: blood. These receptors originate from a woman aged 18-30 years with Graves' ophthalmopathy. The CDR3 runs from the conserved cysteine through the conserved F or W. The D gene is left open where the match is weak. Size is omitted from some rows. Given values are once, few, many or a class for expanded clones.

TRBV7-7	few	.	TRBJ2-2	TGTGCTAGCAGCTTTAAGGTCAGCTCGAACACCGGGGAGCTGTTTTTT	CASSFKVSSNTGELFF
TRBV7-6	many	TRBD2	TRBJ2-2	TGTGCCAGCAGCTTCGGTGCGGGAGGGCCGGTCGGGGAGCTGTTTTTT	CASSFGAGGPVGELFF
TRBV11-1	many	TRBD1	TRBJ2-3	TGTGCCAGCAGCCGGACAGGGATCGAGACAGATACGCAGTATTTT	CASSRTGIETDTQYF
TRBV28	few	TRBD2	TRBJ2-7	TGTGCCAGCAGTTACCCACCACGGGCGACTAGCGGGAGAACTAATGTCGACGGAGAGCAGTACTTC	CASSYPPRATSGRTNVDGEQYF
TRBV19	.	.	TRBJ2-7	TGTGCCAGTAGCCTAGGTGGCGGGACTTCCTACGAGCAGTACTTC	CASSLGGGTSYEQYF
TRBV5-6	few	.	TRBJ1-2	TGTGCCAGCAGCTTCATCGGGACGAGCTATGGCTACACCTTC	CASSFIGTSYGYTF
TRBV10-3	few	.	TRBJ1-2	TGTGCCATCTCACCTCAGGGGACCTATGGCTACACCTTC	CAISPQGTYGYTF
TRBV6-1	many	.	TRBJ2-7	TGTGCCAGCAGGGGGGGCAAGCAGTACTTC	CASRGGKQYF
TRBV20-1	few	.	TRBJ1-4	TGCAGTGCTAACAGGGATGGAAGATCGGCTAATGAAAAACTGTTTTTT	CSANRDGRSANEKLFF
TRBV5-6	few	.	TRBJ1-2	TGTGCCAGCAGCTTGTTGACTACAGGAAGGGACTATGGCTACACCTTC	CASSLLTTGRDYGYTF
TRBV3-1	many	.	TRBJ2-6	TGTGCCAGCAGCCGAGGGACTGCGGCCAACGTCCTGACTTTC	CASSRGTAANVLTF
TRBV11-3	many	TRBD2	TRBJ2-7	TGTGCCAGCGGGGGGACTAGCGGATCCTACGAGCAGTACTTC	CASGGTSGSYEQYF
TRBV9	.	TRBD2	TRBJ2-5	TGTGCCAGCAGCGGCCGAGCCGGACTAGCGCAAGAGACCCAGTACTTC	CASSGRAGLAQETQYF
TRBV30	many	.	TRBJ2-5	TGTGCCTGGATGAGGTTGCGGAAGGAAGAGACCCAGTACTTC	CAWMRLRKEETQYF
TRBV20-1	few	.	TRBJ2-2	TGCAGTGCTGATCCCCACACCGGGGAGCTGTTTTTT	CSADPHTGELFF
TRBV6-1	few	TRBD1	TRBJ1-1	TGTGCCAGCAGGGGATACAGGGGGTTGGCTGAAGCTTTCTTT	CASRGYRGLAEAFF
TRBV28	.	TRBD1	TRBJ2-6	TGTGCCATCGGGACAGGGGTTAACTCTGGGGCCAACGTCCTGACTTTC	CAIGTGVNSGANVLTF
TRBV7-6	few	TRBD1	TRBJ1-6	TGTGCCAGCAGCTTAGGACAGGGGGAACTCCTCCCGTATAATTCACCCCTCCACTTT	CASSLGQGELLPYNSPLHF
TRBV6-1	many	.	TRBJ1-1	TGTGCCAGCAAGTGGGAGGGCCTCACTGAAGCTTTCTTT	CASKWEGLTEAFF
TRBV7-9	.	TRBD1	TRBJ1-4	TGTGCCAGCAGCTTAGCGGGGACAGGGCTTTGGGAAAAACTGTTTTTT	CASSLAGTGLWEKLFF
TRBV29-1	few	TRBD2	TRBJ2-3	TGCAGCGTTGAGGGCGGGAGTATGGCAGATACGCAGTATTTT	CSVEGGSMADTQYF
TRBV19	.	TRBD2	TRBJ2-1	TGTGCCAGTAGTATAGAGATAACCACCGGGACTAGCGGGTACTACAATGAGCAGTTCTTC	CASSIEITTGTSGYYNEQFF
TRBV19	.	TRBD2	TRBJ2-7	TGTGCCAGTACTAGCGGGAGTAGCTACGAGCAGTACTTC	CASTSGSSYEQYF
TRBV3-1	many	.	TRBJ2-3	TGTGCCAGCAGCCAAGGTGGGCGGTACACAGATACGCAGTATTTT	CASSQGGRYTDTQYF
TRBV7-9	few	.	TRBJ2-2	TGTGCCAGCAGCTTAAGCAGGGAGCTGTTTTTT	CASSLSRELFF
TRBV10-3	many	TRBD2	TRBJ2-7	TGTGCCATCAGTCCGGACCCCCTAGCGGGAAAAGAGCAGTACTTC	CAISPDPLAGKEQYF